Sequencing of this T cell receptor beta chain was carried out in a study of long-term antiretroviral therapy in people with HIV. With regard to this clone: As yet, its antigen is unknown.

Cryopreserved PBMC, at roughly 0.85-11 million per sample, were present before DNA extraction. Study results and limitations: Before ART, certain clones expanded, and these dominated the repertoire at all time points.

At the survey level, the v3.0 immunoSEQ assay was run. The method was immunoSEQ multiplex PCR; TCRdb's version includes in-frame clones alone and lacks a portion of them. The table lists 48,000 or so clones, approximately 79% of them singletons, with 2.5% to 3.5% in the top ten. Trimming took 1 base from V and 2 from J, leaving 14 bases between them. The V gene's germline CDR1 is LGHNA and CDR2 YSLEER. The CDR3 loop spans 16 amino acids. Sequencing used unsorted PBMCs, obtained 0.8 years after starting antiretroviral therapy. The rearrangement links TRBV4-3 to TRBJ1-2, with D uncertain. The sequence came from a woman aged 18-29 years with HIV. CDR3 region: CASSQGLGSGNYGYTF. The CDR3 nucleotides read TGCGCCAGCAGCCAAGGGTTGGGGTCAGGAAACTATGGCTACACCTTC.